Given below is one T cell receptor (beta chain) in context. The antigen is unknown. This sample is part of a study of persistence of HIV-infected CD4 T cells. Study details: Median time on suppressive ART was seven to eight years.

Overlapping HIV-1 Gag 15-mer peptides at 0.85 to 1 ug per peptide per mL were used. Sorted nonresponding memory CD4+ T cells were CD40L-negative, CD69-negative, CD45RO-high. The CDR3 is 15 residues long. Germline CDR1 and CDR2: SGHRS and YFSETQ. Trimming removed 3 bases from V and 7 bases from J; junction bases left unmatched: 13. The libraries were made with immunoSEQ version 4 in survey mode. This table comes from immunoSEQ multiplex PCR, and its TCRdb copy is limited to in-frame clones, with some not included. This table holds approximately 32,000 clones, around 82% found once. Overall study results and limits: Antigen-responding cells were enriched for degenerate expanded CDR3beta sequences.

The source is an adult woman with HIV who was CMV-seropositive. The chain couples TRBV5-1 to TRBJ2-7, with 7 bases lining up with TRBD2. The sample here was CD4+ T cells sorted from PBMCs after approximately 19-hour stimulation, taken from a patient who received antiretroviral therapy. The CDR3 region is CASSWRGGVSEEQYF. DNA for the CDR3: TGCGCCAGCAGCTGGCGGGGAGGGGTATCGGAGGAGCAGTACTTC.